Described below is a single T cell receptor (beta chain) sequence and its context. This sample is drawn from a study of blood T cell repertoires in COVID-19. Trimming at V came to 5 bases and at J to 2 bases, leaving 6 bases not matched to a gene. The germline gives CDR1 LNHDA, CDR2 SQIVND (reference sequence). The CDR3 consists of 16 residues. Clinical history reported by participants formed the basis on which cohorts were assigned. TCRdb's copy holds only in-frame clones and misses some; the assay was immunoSEQ multiplex PCR. The sample gives about 280,000 clones, approximately 78% of which show up once; 5% is in the top ten.

Sequenced sample: PBMCs or T cells enriched from blood (not recorded which). The genes are TRBV19 and TRBJ1-5; 10 bases fit TRBD1. The sequence was collected from a man aged 40-49 years who had been exposed to COVID-19. The CDR3 loop reads CASSRTGTGGNQPQHF. The CDR3 DNA is TGTGCCAGTAGTCGAACCGGGACAGGGGGCAATCAGCCCCAGCATTTT.